Reported below is one T cell receptor delta chain. This clone was found many times. The target of this receptor is not known. Base-call qualities are not available, and no considerably larger clone is one nucleotide away. This record belongs to a study of DNA immune sequencing with unique molecular identifiers (dated by TCRdb to the early 2020s). Concerning the study at large: Immunomagnetic cell separation was used to enrich gammadelta T cells from buffy coats, and the genomic DNA of the enriched gammadelta T cells was sequenced. Fluorescence-activated cell sorting was used to enrich gammadelta T cells from the PBMC of 10 healthy people. To compare enriched with non-enriched material, roughly 100 ng of enriched gammadelta T-cell DNA and 0.8 to 1 ug of non-enriched PBMC DNA were sequenced. The study developed and validated an ultrasensitive DNA-based TRD repertoire sequencing method using PCR-introduced unique molecular identifiers. The method was checked using synthetic reference molecules and blood samples from healthy people. All donors were healthy people, and ten of the donors were profiled using sorted gammadelta T cells from peripheral blood. Overall study results and their limits: Among clonotypes from healthy donors, the most common TRD rearrangement was TRDV2 paired with TRDJ1. Novel TRD sequences not targeted by the primers cannot be detected with the primer-based approach. Variation in TRD repertoire diversity was observed between healthy donors, with several donors found to be highly oligoclonal, in that the top 5 clonotypes exceeded half of productive molecules.

Preparation of the library involved multiplex PCR. A 32-plex assay with primers for all 8 TRDV and 4 TRDJ genes covering the CDR3 was used to amplify genomic DNA. A 12-nucleotide UMI was introduced during roughly 3 barcoding PCR cycles, after which a second PCR was performed with Illumina adapter primers. Libraries were purified with AMPure XP beads and quality-checked on a Fragment Analyzer with the HS NGS Fragment kit. Sequencing was run on an Illumina MiniSeq mid-output kit with around 20% PhiX and 150 cycles of paired-end reads. Regarding the original processing steps: Reads were processed with MIGEC version 1.2.9 to group reads by UMI and build error-corrected consensus sequences. Post-processing used modified VDJtools version 1.2.1 scripts and the tcR R package. After TCRdb called clones again from the public reads with CATT, rows with identical DNA were merged. The V and J calls and clone size are TCRdb's, not the authors'. The sample data list 4,000 to 6,000 delta-chain clones, and around 12% of these were observed just once. The top ten constitute roughly 52% of the sample.

The CDR3 measures 24 amino acids from cysteine to phenylalanine. The retained sequence is limited to the CDR3, 72 bases, with the frame set at the first base. Relative to germline, V is missing 0 bases and J is missing 0 bases, with 22 bases of the junction outside any gene match. From the germline V gene, CDR1 is TSWWSYY and CDR2 is QGS. The V and J segments used are TRDV1 and TRDJ1; the junction holds 13 bases that match TRDD3. TCRdb does not report a J gene; here it was assigned by matching the DNA to germline references. The TCR was taken from a human donor in good health. The specimen was gamma-delta T cells enriched from blood buffy coat, or unenriched PBMCs (not recorded which). This receptor carries the CDR3 CALGELLLDRRRTGGYAHTDKLIF. The sequenced DNA: TGTGCTCTTGGGGAACTACTTCTTGATAGGCGCCGTACTGGGGGATACGCACACACCGATAAACTCATCTTT.